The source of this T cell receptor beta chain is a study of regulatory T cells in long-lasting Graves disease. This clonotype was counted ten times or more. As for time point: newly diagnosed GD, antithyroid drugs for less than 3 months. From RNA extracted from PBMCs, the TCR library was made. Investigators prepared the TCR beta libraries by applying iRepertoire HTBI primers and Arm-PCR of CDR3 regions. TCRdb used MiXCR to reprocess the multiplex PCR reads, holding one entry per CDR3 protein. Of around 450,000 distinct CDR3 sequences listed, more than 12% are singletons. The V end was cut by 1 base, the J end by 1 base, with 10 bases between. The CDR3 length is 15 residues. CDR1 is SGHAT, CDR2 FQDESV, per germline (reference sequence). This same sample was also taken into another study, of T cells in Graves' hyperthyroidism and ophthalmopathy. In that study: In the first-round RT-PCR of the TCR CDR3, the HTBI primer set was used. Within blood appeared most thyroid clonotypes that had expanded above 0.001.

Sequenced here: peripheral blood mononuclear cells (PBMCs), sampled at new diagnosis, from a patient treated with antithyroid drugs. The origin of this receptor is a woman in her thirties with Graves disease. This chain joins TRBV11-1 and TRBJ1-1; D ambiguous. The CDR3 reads CASSLGGRRNTEAFF. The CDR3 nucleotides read TGTGCCAGCAGCTTAGGAGGACGGAGGAACACTGAAGCTTTCTTT. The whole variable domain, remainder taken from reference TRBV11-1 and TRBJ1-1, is EAEVAQSPRYKITEKSQAVAFWCDPISGHATLYWYRQILGQGPELLVQFQDESVVDDSQLPKDRFSAERLKGVDSTLKIQPAELGDSAMYLCASSLGGRRNTEAFFGQGTRLTVV.